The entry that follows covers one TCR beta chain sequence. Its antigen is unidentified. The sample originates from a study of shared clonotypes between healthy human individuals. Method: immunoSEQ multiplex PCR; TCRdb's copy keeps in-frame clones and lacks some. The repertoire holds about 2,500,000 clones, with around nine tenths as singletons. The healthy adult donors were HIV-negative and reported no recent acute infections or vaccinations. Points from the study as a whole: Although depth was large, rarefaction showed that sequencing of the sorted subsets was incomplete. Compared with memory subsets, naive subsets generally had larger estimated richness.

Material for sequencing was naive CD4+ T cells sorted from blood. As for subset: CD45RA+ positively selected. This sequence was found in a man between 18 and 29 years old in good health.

CDR3 sequence (DNA): TGTGGGAGCCGGGAGCCAGGGACTTTATTGGGTGGAAACACCATATATTTT. It is translated as CGSREPGTLLGGNTIYF. The V and J genes are TRBV28 and TRBJ1-3; TRBD1 might be the D (5 bases). The CDR3 contains 17 residues. CDR1 is MDHEN and CDR2 is SYDVKM in the germline V gene.